The source of this TCR beta chain is a study of shared clonotypes between healthy human individuals. Study as a whole: For every donor, three CD4 naive, three CD4 memory, two CD8 naive and one CD8 memory plates were used.

Note on this clone: Its antigen is currently unknown.

Whole-study findings and limits: A small donor pool kept down the genetic and exposure-history diversity that was represented.

Memory CD4+ cells were the fraction left after CD45RA+ naive selection. Germline V gives CDR1 SGHTA, CDR2 FQGNSA. With 3 bases removed from V and 2 bases from J, the gap between germline ends came to 12 bases. The CDR3 runs to 15 residues. Here immunoSEQ multiplex PCR was the method, and the copy in TCRdb shows in-frame clones only, minus some. The table has 2 million to 2.5 million clones, 85% to 95% seen once. This receptor was identified in a man younger than 35 in good health. Some clones in this sample may be carry-over from other donors' samples. Sequences were obtained from naive CD4+ T cells from PBMCs. The subset here: CD45RA+ positively selected. This sequence joins TRBV7-2 and TRBJ2-3; D is tentatively TRBD1 or TRBD2 (6 bases each). The CDR3: CASSLGGHNTDTQYF. The CDR3 nucleotides read TGTGCCAGCAGCTTGGGGGGACACAACACAGATACGCAGTATTTT.